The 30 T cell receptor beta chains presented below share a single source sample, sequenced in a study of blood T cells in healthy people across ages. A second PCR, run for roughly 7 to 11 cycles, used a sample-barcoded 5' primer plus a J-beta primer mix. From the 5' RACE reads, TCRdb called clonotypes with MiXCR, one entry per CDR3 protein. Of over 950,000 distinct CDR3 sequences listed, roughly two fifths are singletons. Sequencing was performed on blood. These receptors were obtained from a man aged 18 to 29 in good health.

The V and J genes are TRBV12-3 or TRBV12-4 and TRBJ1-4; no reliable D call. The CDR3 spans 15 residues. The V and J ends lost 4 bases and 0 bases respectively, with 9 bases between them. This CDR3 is CASSSESATNEKLFF. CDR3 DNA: TGTGCCAGCAGTTCGGAGAGCGCAACTAATGAAAAACTGTTTTTT.

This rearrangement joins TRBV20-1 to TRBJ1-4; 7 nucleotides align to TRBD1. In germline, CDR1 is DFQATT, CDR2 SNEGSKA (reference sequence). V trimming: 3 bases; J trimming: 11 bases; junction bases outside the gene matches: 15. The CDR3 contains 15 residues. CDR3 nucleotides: TGCAGTGCTAGGGAATCCCGGGACAGCTCCCTTAAACTGTTTTTT. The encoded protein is CSARESRDSSLKLFF.

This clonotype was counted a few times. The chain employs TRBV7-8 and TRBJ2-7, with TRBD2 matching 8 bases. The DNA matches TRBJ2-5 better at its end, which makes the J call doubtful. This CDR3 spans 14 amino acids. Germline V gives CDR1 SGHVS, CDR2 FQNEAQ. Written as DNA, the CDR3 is TGTGCCAGCAGCTCAAGACTAGCGAAAGAGACCCAGTACTTC. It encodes CASSSRLAKETQYF.

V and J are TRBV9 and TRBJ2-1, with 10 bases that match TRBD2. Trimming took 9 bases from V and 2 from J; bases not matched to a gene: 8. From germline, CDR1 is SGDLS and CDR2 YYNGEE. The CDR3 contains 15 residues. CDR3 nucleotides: TGTGCCAACAGACCAGCGGGGGGGCCCTACAATGAGCAGTTCTTC. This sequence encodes CANRPAGGPYNEQFF. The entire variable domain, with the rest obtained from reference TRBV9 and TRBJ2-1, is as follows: DSGVTQTPKHLITATGQRVTLRCSPRSGDLSVYWYQQSLDQGLQFLIQYYNGEERAKGNILERFSAQQFPDLHSELNLSSLELGDSALYFCANRPAGGPYNEQFFGPGTRLTVL.

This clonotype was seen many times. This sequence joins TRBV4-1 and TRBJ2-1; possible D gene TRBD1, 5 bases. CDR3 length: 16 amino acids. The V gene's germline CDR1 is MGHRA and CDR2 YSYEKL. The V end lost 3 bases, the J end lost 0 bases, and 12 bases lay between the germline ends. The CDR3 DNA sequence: TGCGCCAGCAGCCAGCTTTGGGGCCTCTCCTACAATGAGCAGTTCTTC. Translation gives CASSQLWGLSYNEQFF.

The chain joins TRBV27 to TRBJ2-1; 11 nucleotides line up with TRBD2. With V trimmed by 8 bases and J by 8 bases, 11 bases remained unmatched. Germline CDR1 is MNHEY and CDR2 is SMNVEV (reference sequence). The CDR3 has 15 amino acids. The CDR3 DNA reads TGTGCCAGCCGACCTAGCGGGAGGAGTAGCCATGAGCAGTTCTTC. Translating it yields CASRPSGRSSHEQFF.

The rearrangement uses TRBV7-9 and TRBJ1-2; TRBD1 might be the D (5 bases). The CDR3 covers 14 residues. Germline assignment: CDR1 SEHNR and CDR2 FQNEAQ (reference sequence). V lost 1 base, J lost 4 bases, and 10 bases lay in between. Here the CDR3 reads CASSLDPTGYGYTF. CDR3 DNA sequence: TGTGCCAGCAGCTTAGACCCTACAGGCTATGGCTACACCTTC.

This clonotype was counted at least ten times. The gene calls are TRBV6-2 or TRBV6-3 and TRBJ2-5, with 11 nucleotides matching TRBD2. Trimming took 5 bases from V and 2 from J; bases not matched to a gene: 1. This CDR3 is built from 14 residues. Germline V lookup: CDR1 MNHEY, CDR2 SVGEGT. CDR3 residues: CASSRLAGQETQYF. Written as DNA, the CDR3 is TGTGCCAGCAGTCGACTAGCGGGACAAGAGACCCAGTACTTC.

The chain's CDR3 is CASSLQGDGTDTQYF. CDR3 bases: TGCGCCAGCAGCTTGCAAGGGGACGGCACAGATACGCAGTATTTT. The rearrangement uses TRBV5-1 and TRBJ2-3, with D perhaps being TRBD1 or TRBD2 (5 bases each). V was cut by 1 base and J by 1 base, with 10 bases left in between. CDR1 SGHRS and CDR2 YFSETQ come from the germline V gene. The CDR3 consists of 15 residues.

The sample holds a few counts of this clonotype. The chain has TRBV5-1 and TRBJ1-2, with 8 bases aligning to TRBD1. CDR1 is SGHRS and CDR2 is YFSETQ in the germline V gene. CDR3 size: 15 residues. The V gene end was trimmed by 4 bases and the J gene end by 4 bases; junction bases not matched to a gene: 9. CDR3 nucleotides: TGCGCCAGCAGCGGGATGACAGGGGACGGCTATGGCTACACCTTC. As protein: CASSGMTGDGYGYTF.

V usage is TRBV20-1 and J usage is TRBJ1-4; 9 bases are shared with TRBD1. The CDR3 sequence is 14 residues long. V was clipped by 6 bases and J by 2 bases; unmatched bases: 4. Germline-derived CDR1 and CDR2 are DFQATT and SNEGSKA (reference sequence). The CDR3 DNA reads TGCAGTGCGCGAGGGACAGGGACTAATGAAAAACTGTTTTTT. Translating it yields CSARGTGTNEKLFF.

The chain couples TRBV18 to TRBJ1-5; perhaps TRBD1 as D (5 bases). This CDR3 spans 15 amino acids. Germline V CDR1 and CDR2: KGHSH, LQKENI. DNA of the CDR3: TGTGCTTCCCCCACCAACCGGGGGGGCAATCAGCCCCAGCATTTT. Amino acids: CASPTNRGGNQPQHF.

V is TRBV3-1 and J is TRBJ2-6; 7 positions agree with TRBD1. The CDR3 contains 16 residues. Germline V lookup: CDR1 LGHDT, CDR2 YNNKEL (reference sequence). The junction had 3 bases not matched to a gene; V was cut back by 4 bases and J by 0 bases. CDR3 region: CASSLGQISGANVLTF. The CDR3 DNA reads TGTGCCAGCAGCCTGGGACAGATCTCTGGGGCCAACGTCCTGACTTTC. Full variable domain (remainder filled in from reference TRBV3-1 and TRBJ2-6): DTAVSQTPKYLVTQMGNDKSIKCEQNLGHDTMYWYKQDSKKFLKIMFSYNNKELIINETVPNRFSPKSPDKAHLNLHINSLELGDSAVYFCASSLGQISGANVLTFGAGSRLTVL.

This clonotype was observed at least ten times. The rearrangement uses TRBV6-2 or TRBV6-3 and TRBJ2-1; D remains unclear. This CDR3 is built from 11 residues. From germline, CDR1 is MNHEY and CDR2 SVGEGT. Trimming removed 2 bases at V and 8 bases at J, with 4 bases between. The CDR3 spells CASSYGDEQFF. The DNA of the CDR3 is TGTGCCAGCAGTTACGGGGATGAGCAGTTCTTC.

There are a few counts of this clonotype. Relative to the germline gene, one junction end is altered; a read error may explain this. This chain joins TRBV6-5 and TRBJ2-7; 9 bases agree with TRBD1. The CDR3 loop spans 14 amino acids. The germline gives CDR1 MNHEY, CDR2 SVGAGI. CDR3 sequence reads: CACRRGQGDYEQYF. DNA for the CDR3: TGTGCCTGCAGGCGGGGACAGGGTGACTACGAGCAGTACTTC.

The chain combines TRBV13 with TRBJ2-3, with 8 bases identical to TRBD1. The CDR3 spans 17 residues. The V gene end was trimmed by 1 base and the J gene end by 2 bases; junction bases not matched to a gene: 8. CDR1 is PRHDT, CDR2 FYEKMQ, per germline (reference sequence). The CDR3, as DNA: TGTGCCAGCAGCTTAGCCAGGGGGCCCAGCCCCACAGATACGCAGTATTTT. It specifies CASSLARGPSPTDTQYF.

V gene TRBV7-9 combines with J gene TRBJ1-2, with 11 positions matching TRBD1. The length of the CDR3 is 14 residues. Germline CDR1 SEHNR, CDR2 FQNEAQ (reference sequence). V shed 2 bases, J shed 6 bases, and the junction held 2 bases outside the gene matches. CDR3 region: CASSLRTGGDGYTF. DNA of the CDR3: TGTGCCAGCAGCTTAAGGACAGGGGGCGATGGCTACACCTTC.

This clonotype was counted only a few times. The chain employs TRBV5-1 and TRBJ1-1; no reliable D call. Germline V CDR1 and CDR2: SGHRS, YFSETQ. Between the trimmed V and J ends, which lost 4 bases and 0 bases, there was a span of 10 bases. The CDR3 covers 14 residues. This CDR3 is CASSQTEMNTEAFF. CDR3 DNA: TGCGCCAGCAGCCAGACCGAGATGAACACTGAAGCTTTCTTT.

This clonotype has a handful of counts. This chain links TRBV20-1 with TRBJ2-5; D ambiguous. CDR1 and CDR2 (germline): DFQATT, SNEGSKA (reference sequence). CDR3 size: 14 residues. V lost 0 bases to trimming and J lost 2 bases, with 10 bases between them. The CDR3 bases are TGCAGTGCTAGAGAGGGCTCGAGTCAAGAGACCCAGTACTTC. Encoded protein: CSAREGSSQETQYF.

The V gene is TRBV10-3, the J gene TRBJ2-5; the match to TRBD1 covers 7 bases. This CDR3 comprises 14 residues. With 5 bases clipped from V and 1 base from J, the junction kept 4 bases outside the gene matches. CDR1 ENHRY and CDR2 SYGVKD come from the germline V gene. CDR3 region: CAISRGQIQETQYF. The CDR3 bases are TGTGCCATCAGTAGGGGACAGATCCAAGAGACCCAGTACTTC.

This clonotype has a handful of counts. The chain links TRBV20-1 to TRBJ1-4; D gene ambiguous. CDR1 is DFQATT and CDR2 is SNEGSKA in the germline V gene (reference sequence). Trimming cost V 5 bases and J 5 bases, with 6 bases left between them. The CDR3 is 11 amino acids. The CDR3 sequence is CSAAKNEKLFF. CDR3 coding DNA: TGCAGTGCTGCGAAGAATGAAAAACTGTTTTTT.

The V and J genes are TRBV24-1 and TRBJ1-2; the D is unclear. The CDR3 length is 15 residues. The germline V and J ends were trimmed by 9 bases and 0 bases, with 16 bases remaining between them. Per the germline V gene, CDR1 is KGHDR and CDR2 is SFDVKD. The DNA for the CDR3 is TGTGCCACCGCTGGCAGTTGGTCGCCTAACTATGGCTACACCTTC. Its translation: CATAGSWSPNYGYTF.

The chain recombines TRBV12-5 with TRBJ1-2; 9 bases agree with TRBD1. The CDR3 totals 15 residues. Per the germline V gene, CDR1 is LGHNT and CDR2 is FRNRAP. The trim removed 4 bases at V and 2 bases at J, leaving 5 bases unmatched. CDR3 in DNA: TGTGCTAGTGGTTGGGCGACAGGGGGAAACTATGGCTACACCTTC. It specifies CASGWATGGNYGYTF.

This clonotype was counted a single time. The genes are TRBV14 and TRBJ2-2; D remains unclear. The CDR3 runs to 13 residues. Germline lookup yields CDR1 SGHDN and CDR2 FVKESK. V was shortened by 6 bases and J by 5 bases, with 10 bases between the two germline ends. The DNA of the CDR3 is TGTGCCAGCAGTAATATTGCGACCGGGGAGCTGTTTTTT. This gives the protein CASSNIATGELFF.

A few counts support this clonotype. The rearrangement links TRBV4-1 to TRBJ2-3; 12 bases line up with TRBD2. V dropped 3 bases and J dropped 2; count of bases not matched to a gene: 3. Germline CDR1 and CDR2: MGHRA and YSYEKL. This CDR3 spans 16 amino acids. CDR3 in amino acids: CASSQRLAGDTDTQYF. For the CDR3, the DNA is TGCGCCAGCAGCCAGCGACTAGCGGGGGACACAGATACGCAGTATTTT.

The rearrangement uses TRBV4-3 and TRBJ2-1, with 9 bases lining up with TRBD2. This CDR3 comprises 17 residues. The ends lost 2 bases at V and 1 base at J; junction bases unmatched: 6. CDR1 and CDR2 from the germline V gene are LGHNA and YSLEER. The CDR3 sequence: CASSQTKRGASYNEQFF. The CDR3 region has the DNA TGCGCCAGCAGCCAAACCAAGCGGGGGGCTTCCTACAATGAGCAGTTCTTC.

DNA for the CDR3: TGCGCCAGCAGCTTAGATGGGATAGCCAAAAACATTCAGTACTTC. This gives the protein CASSLDGIAKNIQYF. The chain has TRBV5-1 and TRBJ2-4; D is ambiguous. Germline V gene sequence: CDR1 SGHRS, CDR2 YFSETQ. V was cut by 2 bases and J by 0 bases, with 9 bases left in between. This CDR3 is 15 amino acids long.

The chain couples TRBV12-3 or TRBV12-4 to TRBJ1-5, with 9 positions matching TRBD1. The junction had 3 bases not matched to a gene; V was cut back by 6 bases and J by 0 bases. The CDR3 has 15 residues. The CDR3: CASRRTGDSNQPQHF. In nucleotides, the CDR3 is TGTGCCAGCAGGCGGACAGGGGATAGCAATCAGCCCCAGCATTTT.

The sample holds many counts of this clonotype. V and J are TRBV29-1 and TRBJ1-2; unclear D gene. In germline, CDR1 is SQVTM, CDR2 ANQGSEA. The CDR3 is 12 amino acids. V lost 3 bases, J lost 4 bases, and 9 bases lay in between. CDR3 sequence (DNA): TGCAGCGTTGATCTGTCCTTCTATGGCTACACCTTC. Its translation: CSVDLSFYGYTF.

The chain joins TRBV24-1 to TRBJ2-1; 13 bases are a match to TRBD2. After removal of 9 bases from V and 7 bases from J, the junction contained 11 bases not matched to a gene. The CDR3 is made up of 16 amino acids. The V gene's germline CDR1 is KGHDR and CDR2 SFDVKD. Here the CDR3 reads CATASRLAGGMNEQFF. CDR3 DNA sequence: TGTGCCACCGCAAGCCGACTAGCGGGGGGTATGAATGAGCAGTTCTTC.